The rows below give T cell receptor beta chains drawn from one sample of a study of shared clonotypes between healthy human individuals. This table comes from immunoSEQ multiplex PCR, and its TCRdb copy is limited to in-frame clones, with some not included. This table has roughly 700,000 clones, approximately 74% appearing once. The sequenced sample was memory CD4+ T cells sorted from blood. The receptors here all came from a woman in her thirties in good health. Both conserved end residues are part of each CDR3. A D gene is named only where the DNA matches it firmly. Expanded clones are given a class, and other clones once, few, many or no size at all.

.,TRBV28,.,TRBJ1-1,TGTGCCAGCAGTCTAGACAGCTGGCAATCAGCTTTCTTT,CASSLDSWQSAFF
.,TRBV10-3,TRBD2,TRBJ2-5,TGTGCCATCAGGGGGACTAGCGGGACGCAAGAGACCCAGTACTTC,CAIRGTSGTQETQYF
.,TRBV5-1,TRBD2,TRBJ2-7,TGCGCCAGCAGCCCCGGTCGACTAGCGGGAGCCGAGCAGTACTTC,CASSPGRLAGAEQYF
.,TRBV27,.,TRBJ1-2,TGTGCCAGCATCGGGGCCGGCTATGGCTACACCTTC,CASIGAGYGYTF
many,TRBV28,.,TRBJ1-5,TGTGCCAGCAGTTTTTGGGGGGCCGGTCGGGGCAATCAGCCCCAGCATTTT,CASSFWGAGRGNQPQHF
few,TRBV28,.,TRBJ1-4,TGTGCCAGCAGTTTGTTGGGGAGGGCTAATGAAAAACTGTTTTTT,CASSLLGRANEKLFF
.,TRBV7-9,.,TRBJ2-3,TGTGCCAGCAGCTCCCGAGATACGCAGTATTTT,CASSSRDTQYF
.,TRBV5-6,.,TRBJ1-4,TGTGCCAGCAGCTTGGGGTCAGAGGCAACTAATGAAAAACTGTTTTTT,CASSLGSEATNEKLFF
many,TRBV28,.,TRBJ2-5,TGTGCCAGCAGTTTCCGGGAGGGCAGGGGGGCGAAGACCCAGTACTTC,CASSFREGRGAKTQYF
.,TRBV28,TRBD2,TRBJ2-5,TGTGCCAGCAGTTCGGAGACTAGCGGGGCTCATGAAAGAAGAGGGACCCAGTACTTC,CASSSETSGAHERRGTQYF
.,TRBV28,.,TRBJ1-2,TGTGCCAGCAGTCTAGGGGATTATGGCTACACCTTC,CASSLGDYGYTF
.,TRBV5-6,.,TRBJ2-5,TGTGCCAGCAGCTTGTCTCCAAGTGCCATTGGGGAGACCCAGTACTTC,CASSLSPSAIGETQYF
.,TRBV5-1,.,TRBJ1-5,TGCGCCAGCAGCTTGGGAGGGAGCAATCAGCCCCAGCATTTT,CASSLGGSNQPQHF
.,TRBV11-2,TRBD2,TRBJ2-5,TGTGCCAGCAGCTTGGTGCTAGCGGGAGGAAAGACCCAGTACTTC,CASSLVLAGGKTQYF
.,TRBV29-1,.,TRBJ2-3,TGCAGCGCCCTGGGGGCACGGGAGGAGCGGAGAGATAGCACAGATACGCAGTATTTT,CSALGAREERRDSTDTQYF
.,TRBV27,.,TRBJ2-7,TGTGCCAGCAGTTTACTCCTAGGGGGAGGGCTCTACGAGCAGTACTTC,CASSLLLGGGLYEQYF
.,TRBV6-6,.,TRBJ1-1,TGTGCCAGCAATAAGAACGACGGAACTGAAGCTTTCTTT,CASNKNDGTEAFF
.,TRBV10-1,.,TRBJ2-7,TGCGCCAGCAGTGAATCGGGAGTGATCCACGAGCAGTACTTC,CASSESGVIHEQYF
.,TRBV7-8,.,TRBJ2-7,TGTGCCAGCAGCTTAACACGGACCTCCTACGAGCAGTACTTC,CASSLTRTSYEQYF
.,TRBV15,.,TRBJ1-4,TGTGCCACCAGCAGAACGCGCCTCGCAACTAATGAAAAACTGTTTTTT,CATSRTRLATNEKLFF
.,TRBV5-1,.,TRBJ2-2,TGCGCCAGCAGCTTGGGTACAGCTAACACCGGGGAGCTGTTTTTT,CASSLGTANTGELFF
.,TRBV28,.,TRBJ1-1,TGTGCCCGTCGCAGGGTCCCCATACGGAACTCGGCTGAAGCTTTCTTT,CARRRVPIRNSAEAFF
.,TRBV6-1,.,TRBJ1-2,TGTGCCAGCAGTCCTTTCTGGGGGGCTCACTATGGCTACACCTTC,CASSPFWGAHYGYTF
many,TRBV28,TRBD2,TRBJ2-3,TGTGCCAGCAGGCCGGATGGTAGCGGGAAATACACAGATACGCAGTATTTT,CASRPDGSGKYTDTQYF
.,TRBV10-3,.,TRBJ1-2,TGTGCCATCAGTGCCAACGACAGGTCAAACTATGGCTACACCTTC,CAISANDRSNYGYTF
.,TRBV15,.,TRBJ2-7,TGTGCCACCAGCAGAGATAGGTCCCGGGTTCGGAAAAACGAGCAGTACTTC,CATSRDRSRVRKNEQYF
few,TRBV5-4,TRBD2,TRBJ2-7,TGTGCCAGCAGCCACGGACTAGCGGGAGGATCCTACGAGCAGTACTTC,CASSHGLAGGSYEQYF
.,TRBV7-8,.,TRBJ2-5,TGTGCCACCCGACCTTCCAGAATGACAGAACCGAGAGAGACCCAGTACTTC,CATRPSRMTEPRETQYF
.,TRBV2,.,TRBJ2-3,TGTGCCAGCAGTGAAGCCCCTTCCACAGATACGCAGTATTTT,CASSEAPSTDTQYF
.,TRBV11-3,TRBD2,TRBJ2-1,TGTGCCAGCAGCCTACGAGGCCCGGCTAGCGGAACCTACAATGAGCAGTTCTTC,CASSLRGPASGTYNEQFF
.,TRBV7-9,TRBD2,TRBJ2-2,TGTGCCAGCAGCCCAATAGCGGGAGATGTCGGGGAGCTGTTTTTT,CASSPIAGDVGELFF
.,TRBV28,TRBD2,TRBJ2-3,TGTGCCAGCAGTTTAAAGGGACTAGCGGGAGCAGATACGCAGTATTTT,CASSLKGLAGADTQYF
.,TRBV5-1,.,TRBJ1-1,TGCGCCACTTCCCGACTCGACGGGGGCACTGAAGCTTTCTTT,CATSRLDGGTEAFF
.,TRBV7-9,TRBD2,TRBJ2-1,TGTGCCAGCAGCTTCTCTATTATAGCGGGGGCCTACAATGAGCAGTTCTTC,CASSFSIIAGAYNEQFF
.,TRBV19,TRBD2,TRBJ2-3,TGTGCCAGTAGCCTGGGGGGGGTTGTCACAGATACGCAGTATTTT,CASSLGGVVTDTQYF
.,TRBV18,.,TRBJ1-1,TGTGCCAGCTCCCCCCGAGCTCTCGTTAACACTGAAGCTTTCTTT,CASSPRALVNTEAFF
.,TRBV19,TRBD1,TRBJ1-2,TGTGCCAGTAGTATCCGGGACAGTGGCTACACCTTC,CASSIRDSGYTF
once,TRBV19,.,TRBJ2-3,TGTGCCAGTAGGTCTGGAGATACGCAGTATTTT,CASRSGDTQYF
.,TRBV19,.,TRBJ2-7,TGTGCCAGTAGTATCTCCGGTTTTAACTACGAGCAGTACTTC,CASSISGFNYEQYF
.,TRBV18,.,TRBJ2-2,TGTGCCAGCTCACCGTACAGGGAGGCCGGGGAGCTGTTTTTT,CASSPYREAGELFF